What follows is one T cell receptor beta chain and its context. Its target is unknown. This sample was included in a study of shared clonotypes between healthy human individuals. Points from the study as a whole: Generally, estimated richness proved larger in naive subsets than it did in memory subsets. It was expected that sequencing depth would affect clonotype sharing among donors.

Germline CDR1 and CDR2: SGHRS and YFSETQ. This CDR3 is built from 14 residues. V lost 7 bases and J lost 1, with 14 bases in between. In the study's own analysis: ImmunoSEQ gave junction-only sequences without quality scores, so filtering differed. The assay was immunoSEQ multiplex PCR, and TCRdb's table has in-frame clones only and misses some. V and J calls and clone size are those listed in that table; D and trimming were worked out from the DNA. The sample consists of over a million clones, approximately 76% of them appearing once. This TCR was sampled from a man younger than 30 in good health. The genes are TRBV5-1 and TRBJ1-1; D is possibly TRBD1 (5 bases). Sequenced input: memory CD4+ T cells sorted from blood. Subset indicated: CD45RA-negative fraction. The CDR3 DNA is TGCGCCAGCGCCCTGGGGGGGTCGAACACTGAAGCTTTCTTT. The encoded protein is CASALGGSNTEAFF.